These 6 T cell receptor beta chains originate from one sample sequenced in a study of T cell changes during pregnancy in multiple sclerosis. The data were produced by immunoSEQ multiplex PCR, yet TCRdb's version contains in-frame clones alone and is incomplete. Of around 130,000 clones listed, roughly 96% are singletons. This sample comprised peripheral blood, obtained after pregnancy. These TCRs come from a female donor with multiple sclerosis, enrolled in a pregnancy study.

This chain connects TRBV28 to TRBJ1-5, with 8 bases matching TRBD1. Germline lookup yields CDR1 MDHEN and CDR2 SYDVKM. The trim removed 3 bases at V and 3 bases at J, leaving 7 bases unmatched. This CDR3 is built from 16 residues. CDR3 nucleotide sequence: TGTGCCAGCAGTTTTCCACGGGGACAGGCCAATCAGCCCCAGCATTTT. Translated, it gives CASSFPRGQANQPQHF.

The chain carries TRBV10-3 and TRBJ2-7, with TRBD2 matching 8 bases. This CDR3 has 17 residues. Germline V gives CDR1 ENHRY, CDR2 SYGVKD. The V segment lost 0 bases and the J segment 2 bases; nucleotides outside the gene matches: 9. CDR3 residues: CAISESLAGVGPYEQYF. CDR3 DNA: TGTGCCATCAGTGAGTCCCTAGCGGGCGTAGGACCCTACGAGCAGTACTTC.

DNA of the CDR3: TGCGCCAGCAGCCGGGACACCCTAGGGGAGACCCAGTACTTC. Amino acid sequence: CASSRDTLGETQYF. V usage is TRBV5-1 and J usage is TRBJ2-5; D possibly corresponds to TRBD1 (6 bases). The CDR3 runs 14 residues. V was clipped by 4 bases and J by 5 bases, with 15 bases between them. Germline assignment: CDR1 SGHRS and CDR2 YFSETQ.

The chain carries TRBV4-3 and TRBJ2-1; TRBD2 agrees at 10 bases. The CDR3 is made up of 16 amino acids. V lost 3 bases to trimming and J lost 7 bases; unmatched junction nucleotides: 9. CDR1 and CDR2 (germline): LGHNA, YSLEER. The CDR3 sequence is CASSHLLAGLSNEQFF. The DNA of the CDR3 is TGCGCCAGCAGCCATTTACTAGCGGGATTGAGTAATGAGCAGTTCTTC.

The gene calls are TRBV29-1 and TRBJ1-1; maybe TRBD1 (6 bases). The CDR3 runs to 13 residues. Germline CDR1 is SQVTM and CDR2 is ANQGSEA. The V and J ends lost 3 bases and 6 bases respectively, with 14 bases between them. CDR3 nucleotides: TGCAGCGTTGATGGGCAGGGGTACGCTGAAGCTTTCTTT. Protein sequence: CSVDGQGYAEAFF.

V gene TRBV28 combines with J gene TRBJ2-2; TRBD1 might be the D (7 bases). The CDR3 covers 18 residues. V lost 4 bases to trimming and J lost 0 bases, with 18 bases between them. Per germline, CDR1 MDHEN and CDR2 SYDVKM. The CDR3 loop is CASSSPRGRDTNTGELFF. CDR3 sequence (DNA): TGTGCCAGCAGTTCCCCGAGGGGGCGGGACACGAACACCGGGGAGCTGTTTTTT.